The rows below give T cell receptor beta chains drawn from one sample of a study of T cells in Graves' hyperthyroidism and ophthalmopathy. In TCRdb, the multiplex PCR reads were re-called with MiXCR into one record per CDR3 protein. The table includes some 370,000 distinct CDR3 sequences, about a sixth detected once. The source material was blood. Receptors originate from a woman aged 25 to 39 with Graves' hyperthyroidism that later progressed to Graves' ophthalmopathy. The CDR3 runs from the conserved cysteine through the conserved F or W. D genes are given only for firm matches. For some rows the clone size is stated as once, few or many, or as a class when expanded; others skip it.

cdr3_aa | cdr3_nt | j_call | clone_size | d_call | v_call
CASSIDPADQETQYF | TGTGCCAGTAGTATAGATCCGGCAGACCAAGAGACCCAGTACTTC | TRBJ2-5 | . | . | TRBV19
CASSQVETGPYEQYF | TGCGCCAGCAGCCAAGTTGAGACAGGCCCCTACGAGCAGTACTTC | TRBJ2-7 | . | . | TRBV4-1
CASSPGGGLYNSPLHF | TGCGCCAGCAGCCCAGGAGGAGGGTTGTATAATTCACCCCTCCACTTT | TRBJ1-6 | many | . | TRBV5-1
CASSREGLAGYGEQFF | TGTGCCAGCAGCCGGGAGGGACTAGCGGGGTACGGTGAGCAGTTCTTC | TRBJ2-1 | . | TRBD2 | TRBV3-1
CASSFFRGQGPQPQHF | TGTGCCAGCAGTTTTTTTAGGGGACAGGGCCCTCAGCCCCAGCATTTT | TRBJ1-5 | many | TRBD1 | TRBV28
CASSPTAFEKLFF | TGTGCCAGCAGCCCGACGGCGTTTGAAAAACTGTTTTTT | TRBJ1-4 | many | . | TRBV14
CASREPSRNEKLFF | TGTGCCAGCAGGGAGCCTTCGCGAAATGAAAAACTGTTTTTT | TRBJ1-4 | few | . | TRBV6-1
CASSPKTGDYGYTF | TGTGCCAGCTCACCCAAGACAGGAGACTATGGCTACACCTTC | TRBJ1-2 | many | . | TRBV18
CASSNGHRQDNEQFF | TGTGCCAGCAGTAACGGTCACCGACAGGACAATGAGCAGTTCTTC | TRBJ2-1 | many | . | TRBV6-1
CASGKNSNQPQHF | TGTGCCAGCGGGAAGAATAGCAATCAGCCCCAGCATTTT | TRBJ1-5 | . | . | TRBV7-9
CASSQRGGQGNTYEQYF | TGCGCCAGCAGCCAAAGAGGGGGACAGGGGAATACCTACGAGCAGTACTTC | TRBJ2-7 | . | TRBD1 | TRBV4-1
CSAPDPGQGTGANVLTF | TGCAGTGCCCCCGACCCGGGACAGGGGACAGGGGCCAACGTCCTGACTTTC | TRBJ2-6 | . | TRBD1 | TRBV20-1
CASSSRDRGYYGYTF | TGTGCCAGCAGCAGCCGGGACAGGGGGTACTATGGCTACACCTTC | TRBJ1-2 | many | TRBD1 | TRBV7-9
CATSRGTHYEQYF | TGTGCCACCAGCCGGGGGACTCACTACGAGCAGTACTTC | TRBJ2-7 | many | . | TRBV27
CASSLEAGYRGDQYF | TGTGCCAGCAGCTTAGAGGCGGGCTACAGAGGAGATCAGTACTTC | TRBJ2-7 | many | . | TRBV7-9
CASRTKNTDTQYF | TGTGCCAGCAGGACTAAAAACACAGATACGCAGTATTTT | TRBJ2-3 | many | . | TRBV12-3/TRBV12-4
CASRLAGGADEQFF | TGTGCCAGCAGGCTAGCGGGAGGGGCCGATGAGCAGTTCTTC | TRBJ2-1 | . | TRBD2 | TRBV7-8
CASSTRGSIFGTGELFF | TGCGCCAGCAGCACGCGTGGTTCCATCTTCGGGACCGGGGAGCTGTTTTTT | TRBJ2-2 | few | . | TRBV4-1
CASSQGHRYGYTF | TGTGCCAGCAGCCAAGGACACCGATATGGCTACACCTTC | TRBJ1-2 | . | . | TRBV3-1
CPSSPDEDGYTF | TGTCCCAGCAGTCCCGATGAAGATGGCTACACCTTC | TRBJ1-2 | . | . | TRBV28
CASSFGMTEETQYF | TGCGCCAGCAGTTTCGGGATGACAGAAGAGACCCAGTACTTC | TRBJ2-5 | . | . | TRBV5-1
CASGTGEGKDQPQHF | TGTGCCAGCGGAACCGGGGAGGGGAAAGATCAGCCCCAGCATTTT | TRBJ1-5 | many | . | TRBV28
CASKRVMNTEAFF | TGTGCCAGTAAAAGGGTTATGAACACTGAAGCTTTCTTT | TRBJ1-1 | many | . | TRBV19
CASSWDSRNTIYF | TGTGCCAGCAGTTGGGACAGTCGGAACACCATATATTTT | TRBJ1-3 | . | TRBD1 | TRBV6-9
CASRLELETQYF | TGCGCCAGCAGGTTGGAGTTGGAGACCCAGTACTTC | TRBJ2-5 | . | . | TRBV5-1
CASSYGRRGDTQYF | TGTGCCAGCAGTTATGGGCGGAGGGGGGATACGCAGTATTTT | TRBJ2-3 | few | . | TRBV6-1